This T cell receptor beta chain was identified in a study of cytotoxic CD8 clonotypes in ibrutinib-treated CLL. Of note for this clone: Its antigen is not known.

Trimming removed 0 bases at V and 7 bases at J, with 1 base between. This CDR3 has 11 residues. CDR1 is SGHNT and CDR2 is YYREEE in the germline V gene (reference sequence). Profiling relied on immunoSEQ multiplex PCR, and the TCRdb table lists in-frame clones only, not all of them. The sample shows fewer than 400,000 clones, roughly 71% of them seen only once. General study results and limits: Baseline-level clonality went beyond age-matched healthy donors and moved in step with circulating CD8+ T-cell counts. Clonality increased at ibrutinib response, then returned toward baseline at progression.

This TCR was recovered from a human donor with chronic lymphocytic leukemia. The V call is TRBV5-4, the J call TRBJ2-2, with no clear D. The material was PBMCs, obtained after 36 months of ibrutinib treatment. CDR3 residues: CASSLDGELFF. The CDR3, as DNA: TGTGCCAGCAGCTTGGACGGGGAGCTGTTTTTT. Complete variable domain (other parts from reference TRBV5-4 and TRBJ2-2): ETGVTQSPTHLIKTRGQQVTLRCSSQSGHNTVSWYQQALGQGPQFIFQYYREEENGRGNFPPRFSGLQFPNYSSELNVNALELDDSALYLCASSLDGELFFGEGSRLTVL.